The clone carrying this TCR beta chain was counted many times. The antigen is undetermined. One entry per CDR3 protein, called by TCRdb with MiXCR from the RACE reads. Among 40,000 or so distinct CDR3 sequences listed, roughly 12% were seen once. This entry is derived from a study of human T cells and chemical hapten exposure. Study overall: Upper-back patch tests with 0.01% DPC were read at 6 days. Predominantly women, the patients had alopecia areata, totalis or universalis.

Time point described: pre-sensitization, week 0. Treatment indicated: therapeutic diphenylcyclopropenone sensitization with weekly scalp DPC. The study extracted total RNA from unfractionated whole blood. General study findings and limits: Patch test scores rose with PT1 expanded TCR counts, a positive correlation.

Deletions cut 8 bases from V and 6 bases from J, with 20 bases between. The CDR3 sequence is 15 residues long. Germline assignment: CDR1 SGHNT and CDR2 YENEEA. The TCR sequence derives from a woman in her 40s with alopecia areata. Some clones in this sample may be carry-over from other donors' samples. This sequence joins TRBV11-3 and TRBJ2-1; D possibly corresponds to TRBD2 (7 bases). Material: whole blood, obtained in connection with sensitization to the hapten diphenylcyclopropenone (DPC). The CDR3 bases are TGTGCCAGCGGTCCATATCGGGGGGCCCCCAATGAGCAGTTCTTC. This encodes CASGPYRGAPNEQFF.